The clone carrying this T cell receptor (beta chain) was found many times. The sample providers were healthy Caucasian people from Russia, aged roughly 6 to 95. The sample originates from a study of blood T cells in healthy people across ages. A second PCR, run for about 7 to 11 cycles, used a sample-barcoded 5' primer plus a J-beta primer mix. Tagging of each cDNA molecule was performed by a template-switch adaptor with 12 random nucleotides. MiXCR was run by TCRdb on the 5' RACE reads, yielding one entry per CDR3 protein. Seen here are under 2 million distinct CDR3 sequences, about 35% observed once, and the top ten hold about 11%. The TCR was taken from a woman between 25 and 40 years old in good health. Sample: blood.

The CDR3 reads CATSRELKREETQYF. DNA of the CDR3: TGTGCCACCAGCCGTGAACTCAAGAGGGAAGAGACCCAGTACTTC. This chain joins TRBV15 and TRBJ2-5; possibly TRBD2 for D (5 bases). V lost 5 bases and J lost 3, with 16 bases in between. The CDR3 length is 15 residues. Per germline, CDR1 LNHNV and CDR2 YYDKDF (reference sequence). Combining the CDR3 with reference TRBV15 and TRBJ2-5 gives the whole variable domain DAMVIQNPRYQVTQFGKPVTLSCSQTLNHNVMYWYQQKSSQAPKLLFHYYDKDFNNEADTPDNFQSRRPNTSFCFLDIRSPGLGDTAMYLCATSRELKREETQYFGPGTRLLVL.